This passage covers 26 T cell receptor beta chains from one sample sequenced in a study of blood T cell repertoires in COVID-19. Clones were read by immunoSEQ multiplex PCR, and TCRdb kept only the in-frame ones, dropping some. The table shows 250,000 or so clones, with approximately 86% occurring only once. The sequenced material came from peripheral blood. These receptors originate from a woman aged 60-70 years with COVID-19, enrolled during active disease.

The chain recombines TRBV5-6 with TRBJ2-7; D not resolved. The CDR3 totals 11 residues. CDR1 and CDR2 (germline): SGHDT, YYEEEE. Trimming removed 3 bases from V and 2 bases from J, with 3 bases in between. This CDR3 reads CASSSAYEQYF. CDR3 in DNA: TGTGCCAGCAGCTCCGCCTACGAGCAGTACTTC.

The rearrangement uses TRBV6-5 and TRBJ1-5, with D possibly being TRBD1 (5 bases). CDR3 length: 15 residues. Trimming cost V 6 bases and J 7 bases, with 19 bases left between them. Per germline, CDR1 MNHEY and CDR2 SVGAGI. The CDR3 coding sequence is TGTGCCAGCAGCCGAAGACCCGTTGGGGCACAGCCCCAGCATTTT. It encodes CASSRRPVGAQPQHF.

V and J are TRBV5-1 and TRBJ2-7, with a weak D call TRBD2 (6 bases). From germline, CDR1 is SGHRS and CDR2 YFSETQ. V dropped 0 bases and J dropped 6 bases, with 16 bases sitting between them. There are 15 residues in the CDR3. The CDR3 nucleotides read TGCGCCAGCAGCTTGGACGTGGGAGGTCGGACCGAGCAGTACTTC. It encodes CASSLDVGGRTEQYF.

The V gene is TRBV12-3 or TRBV12-4, the J gene TRBJ2-7; D gene ambiguous. The CDR3 has 12 residues. V lost 9 bases and J 0 bases, leaving 9 bases between the germline ends. For the CDR3, the DNA is TGTGCCAGTCGTAGAAGCTCCTACGAGCAGTACTTC. Its protein product is CASRRSSYEQYF.

V and J are TRBV5-6 and TRBJ1-1, with D maybe TRBD1 (6 bases). V shed 4 bases and J shed 5 bases, with 12 bases lying between them. Germline V gives CDR1 SGHDT, CDR2 YYEEEE. The CDR3 consists of 13 residues. CDR3 sequence (DNA): TGTGCCAGCAGCGCATCAGGGGTTACTGAAGCTTTCTTT. Its translation: CASSASGVTEAFF.

The rearrangement joins TRBV6-4 to TRBJ1-1; D is possibly TRBD1 (6 bases). The CDR3 is 13 residues long. V lost 6 bases, J lost 4 bases, and 12 bases lay in between. Germline CDR1 is MRHNA and CDR2 is SNTAGT. CDR3 DNA sequence: TGTGCCAGCAGCACAGGGTTGGGCACTGAAGCTTTCTTT. Residues: CASSTGLGTEAFF.

The chain joins TRBV6-2 or TRBV6-3 to TRBJ2-7, with D maybe TRBD2 (6 bases). Deletions cut 4 bases from V and 8 bases from J, with 21 bases between. This CDR3 is built from 15 residues. Germline CDR1 is MNHEY and CDR2 is SVGEGT. CDR3 region: CASSSAAGRPSKQYF. Here the CDR3 DNA reads TGTGCCAGCAGTTCGGCTGCCGGGAGACCTTCTAAGCAGTACTTC.

This clone was found once. This chain joins TRBV3-1 (or the pseudogene TRBV3-2) and TRBJ2-1; D gene uncertain. Germline CDR1 reads LGHDT; CDR2 reads YNNKEL (reference sequence). CDR3 length: 13 amino acids. CDR3 bases: TGTGCAGCACCGTGGGCCACTTACAATGAGCAGTTCTTC. Translating gives CAAPWATYNEQFF.

The chain employs TRBV30 and TRBJ2-5; a weak D match, TRBD2 (6 bases). CDR1 and CDR2 (germline): GTSNPN, SVGIG (reference sequence). V was pared by 4 bases and J by 2 bases, with 17 bases between. This CDR3 has 15 residues. Here the CDR3 DNA reads TGTGCCTGGAACCCCCGCGGGGCAGCGCAAGAGACCCAGTACTTC. The encoded protein is CAWNPRGAAQETQYF.

This clone came up once. This sequence joins TRBV11-3 and TRBJ2-1, with TRBD2 matching 14 bases. The junction had 10 bases not matched to a gene; V was cut back by 3 bases and J by 9 bases. Germline CDR1 is SGHNT and CDR2 is YENEEA. The CDR3 has 17 amino acids. CDR3 coding DNA: TGTGCCAGCAGCTTGGGGACTAGCGGGAGTCCCCCCAGTGAGCAGTTCTTC. This gives the protein CASSLGTSGSPPSEQFF. The complete variable domain, with remaining parts taken from reference TRBV11-3 and TRBJ2-1, reads EAGVVQSPRYKIIEKKQPVAFWCNPISGHNTLYWYLQNLGQGPELLIRYENEEAVDDSQLPKDRFSAERLKGVDSTLKIQPAELGDSAVYLCASSLGTSGSPPSEQFFGPGTRLTVL.

The rearrangement joins TRBV10-3 to TRBJ1-2, with TRBD1 as a possible D gene (5 bases). The germline V and J ends were trimmed by 6 bases and 1 base, with 15 bases remaining between them. CDR1 and CDR2 (germline): ENHRY, SYGVKD. This CDR3 is built from 15 residues. CDR3 in amino acids: CAISGSRGGNYGYTF. Written as DNA, the CDR3 is TGTGCCATCAGCGGGAGCCGGGGCGGTAACTATGGCTACACCTTC.

The rearrangement joins TRBV24-1 to TRBJ2-3; D uncertain. V dropped 3 bases and J dropped 3 bases, with 12 bases sitting between them. Germline V gene lookup returns CDR1 KGHDR and CDR2 SFDVKD. The CDR3 consists of 15 residues. In DNA form, the CDR3 reads TGTGCCACCAGTGATCGACTGCTACTAACAGATACGCAGTATTTT. Its translation is CATSDRLLLTDTQYF.

This clone was observed once. The gene calls are TRBV5-1 and TRBJ1-4, with no clear D. The CDR3 sequence is 14 residues long. V lost 2 bases, J lost 0 bases, and 5 bases lay in between. CDR1 is SGHRS, CDR2 YFSETQ, per germline. CDR3 sequence reads: CASSFLSTNEKLFF. DNA for the CDR3: TGCGCCAGCAGCTTCCTCTCAACTAATGAAAAACTGTTTTTT.

This chain connects TRBV2 to TRBJ2-1; 7 bases match TRBD1. V shed 5 bases and J 0 bases; nucleotides not matched to a gene: 13. Germline CDR1 and CDR2: SNHLY and FYNNEI. The CDR3 is 18 amino acids. The chain's CDR3 is CASSIHRTGPSSYNEQFF. DNA for the CDR3: TGTGCCAGCAGTATTCACCGGACAGGTCCGAGCTCCTACAATGAGCAGTTCTTC.

The chain carries TRBV28 and TRBJ1-1, with D possibly TRBD1 on 5 matching bases. V was cut by 2 bases and J by 5 bases, with 21 bases left in between. The CDR3 is 17 amino acids. CDR1 is MDHEN and CDR2 is SYDVKM in the germline V gene. CDR3 coding DNA: TGTGCCAGCAGTTTACGTATGGGGGGTTTGGGGCGGACTGAAGCTTTCTTT. Encoded protein: CASSLRMGGLGRTEAFF.

The rearrangement links TRBV6-6 to TRBJ2-1; TRBD2 aligns across 8 bases. After removal of 2 bases from V and 3 bases from J, the junction contained 6 bases not matched to a gene. The CDR3 contains 16 residues. Germline V gene sequence: CDR1 MNHNY, CDR2 SVGAGI (reference sequence). The CDR3 sequence: CASSYTQREIYNEQFF. The DNA of the CDR3 is TGTGCCAGCAGTTACACCCAGCGGGAGATCTACAATGAGCAGTTCTTC.

The chain uses TRBV7-9 and TRBJ2-3; 9 nucleotides line up with TRBD2. Germline V gives CDR1 SEHNR, CDR2 FQNEAQ (reference sequence). V shed 5 bases and J 5 bases; nucleotides not matched to a gene: 8. This CDR3 has 15 amino acids. The CDR3 nucleotides are TGTGCCAGCAGCGGAGGCGGGAGGGCCATAGATACGCAGTATTTT. Protein product: CASSGGGRAIDTQYF. The full variable domain, completed using reference TRBV7-9 and TRBJ2-3, is DTGVSQNPRHKITKRGQNVTFRCDPISEHNRLYWYRQTLGQGPEFLTYFQNEAQLEKSRLLSDRFSAERPKGSFSTLEIQRTEQGDSAMYLCASSGGGRAIDTQYFGPGTRLTVL.

The V and J genes are TRBV6-2 or TRBV6-3 and TRBJ1-1, with 8 bases fitting TRBD1. The CDR3 totals 17 residues. V gave up 0 bases and J gave up 1 base; unmatched junction bases: 7. Looked up from germline, CDR1 is MNHEY and CDR2 is SVGEGT. CDR3 in DNA: TGTGCCAGCAGTTACTCCCCTTCACAGGGGGGGAACACTGAAGCTTTCTTT. This codes for CASSYSPSQGGNTEAFF.

This clone was found once. The V call is TRBV6-2 or TRBV6-3, the J call TRBJ2-3; the D gene is possibly TRBD1 (6 bases). In germline, CDR1 is MNHEY, CDR2 SVGEGT. This CDR3 region has 15 residues. V was cut by 2 bases and J by 0 bases, with 9 bases left in between. The CDR3 loop is CASSYTGISTDTQYF. Here the CDR3 DNA reads TGTGCCAGCAGTTACACAGGGATCAGCACAGATACGCAGTATTTT.

The chain recombines TRBV6-1 with TRBJ2-6; 8 bases agree with TRBD1. The CDR3 runs to 18 residues. J lost 4 bases, V lost 3 bases, and 11 bases had no gene match. Germline V CDR1 and CDR2: MNHNS, SASEGT. CDR3 sequence: CASSDDRGAWYGANVLTF. The CDR3 nucleotides read TGTGCCAGCAGTGATGACAGGGGAGCGTGGTACGGGGCCAACGTCCTGACTTTC.

The rearrangement uses TRBV3-1 (or the pseudogene TRBV3-2) and TRBJ1-1; D unresolved. V was clipped by 11 bases and J by 0 bases, with 10 bases between them. CDR3 length: 12 amino acids. Germline CDR1 is LGHDT and CDR2 is YNNKEL (reference sequence). The CDR3 loop is CAPWPLNTEAFF. CDR3 bases: TGTGCCCCATGGCCCCTGAACACTGAAGCTTTCTTT.

The chain combines TRBV15 with TRBJ1-3; 9 bases align to TRBD1. V dropped 1 base and J dropped 0; count of bases not matched to a gene: 10. Per germline, CDR1 LNHNV and CDR2 YYDKDF (reference sequence). The CDR3 is 19 amino acids. DNA of the CDR3: TGTGCCACCAGCAGAGTCTCCGGGACAGGGAGACTCTCTGGAAACACCATATATTTT. Protein: CATSRVSGTGRLSGNTIYF. Drawing the rest from reference TRBV15 and TRBJ1-3, the complete variable domain is DAMVIQNPRYQVTQFGKPVTLSCSQTLNHNVMYWYQQKSSQAPKLLFHYYDKDFNNEADTPDNFQSRRPNTSFCFLDIRSPGLGDTAMYLCATSRVSGTGRLSGNTIYFGEGSWLTVV.

CDR3: CASSVDLAGGPTDTQYF. The CDR3 DNA is TGTGCCAGCAGCGTAGACCTAGCGGGAGGGCCTACAGATACGCAGTATTTT. The genes are TRBV9 and TRBJ2-3; 12 positions match TRBD2. The trim removed 0 bases at V and 3 bases at J, leaving 5 bases unmatched. Germline CDR1 and CDR2: SGDLS and YYNGEE. This CDR3 contains 17 residues.

The chain joins TRBV5-1 to TRBJ2-5; 7 bases agree with TRBD1. This CDR3 is 15 amino acids long. Trimming removed 0 bases from V and 2 bases from J; junction bases left unmatched: 4. The V gene's germline CDR1 is SGHRS and CDR2 YFSETQ. The CDR3 DNA is TGCGCCAGCAGCTTGGTAGGGGGCGAACAAGAGACCCAGTACTTC. It yields the protein CASSLVGGEQETQYF.

The rearrangement uses TRBV6-5 and TRBJ2-7, with TRBD2 matching over 10 bases. The trim removed 4 bases at V and 0 bases at J, leaving 3 bases unmatched. From germline, CDR1 is MNHEY and CDR2 SVGAGI. This CDR3 has 15 amino acids. CDR3 sequence (DNA): TGTGCCAGCAGTTGGACTAGCGGCCCCTCCTACGAGCAGTACTTC. As protein: CASSWTSGPSYEQYF.

This sequence joins TRBV5-1 and TRBJ1-1; TRBD1 matches at 8 bases. Trimming took 4 bases from V and 1 from J; bases not matched to a gene: 6. Germline V gives CDR1 SGHRS, CDR2 YFSETQ. CDR3 length equals 15 residues. The CDR3: CASSPNGQGNTEAFF. The DNA of the CDR3 is TGCGCCAGCAGCCCTAACGGACAGGGGAACACTGAAGCTTTCTTT.